These 21 T cell receptor beta chains were all obtained from the same sample, sequenced in a study of T-cell reconstitution after alpha-beta-depleted transplantation in children. Unique molecular identifiers were incorporated into the prepared TCRbeta library. TCRdb reprocessed the PCR reads via MiXCR and lists one record per CDR3 protein. The table records 450,000 to 600,000 distinct CDR3 sequences, about 17% of them present only once. Specimen: PBMCs from the stem cell graft donor, collected from the stem cell graft. The receptors stem from a human donor who donated a stem cell graft to a child with acute lymphoblastic leukemia.

A few counts support this clonotype. V is TRBV10-2 and J is TRBJ1-3, with D perhaps TRBD1 (6 bases). V lost 8 bases to trimming and J lost 3 bases, with 11 bases between them. The CDR3 is 13 residues long. The V gene's germline CDR1 is WSHSY and CDR2 SAAADI. CDR3 in amino acids: CASLPGDGNTIYF. The CDR3 DNA reads as TGCGCCAGCCTACCAGGGGATGGAAACACCATATATTTT.

This clonotype was detected a few times. The chain is built from TRBV20-1 and TRBJ2-1; the match to TRBD2 covers 12 bases. J lost 4 bases, V lost 0 bases, and 7 bases had no gene match. The CDR3 loop spans 17 amino acids. The germline V gene has CDR1 DFQATT and CDR2 SNEGSKA (reference sequence). The CDR3 DNA follows: TGCAGTGCTAGAGACCCGACTAGCGGGGGACCTTACAATGAGCAGTTCTTC. Its protein is CSARDPTSGGPYNEQFF.

Of note for this clonotype: At one of its ends the junction is not consistent with the germline gene, which may arise from a read error. The chain carries TRBV4-2 and TRBJ2-1, with TRBD1 matching 8 bases. Germline CDR1 and CDR2: LGHNA and YNFKEQ. This CDR3 is built from 14 residues. The CDR3 DNA follows: TGTGCCAGCAGCCAAGGACAGGGGTACAGTGAGCAGTTCTTC. Amino acids: CASSQGQGYSEQFF.

This clonotype was found many times. V and J are TRBV7-9 and TRBJ2-7, with D possibly matching TRBD1 (6 bases). Germline values: CDR1 SEHNR, CDR2 FQNEAQ (reference sequence). The CDR3 is 12 residues long. V was cut by 4 bases and J by 4 bases, with 8 bases left in between. CDR3 sequence reads: CASSYDRYEQYF. The CDR3 DNA follows: TGTGCCAGCAGCTACGACAGGTACGAGCAGTACTTC.

The CDR3 region is CASSEPGLAQYF. CDR3 coding DNA: TGTGCCAGCAGTGAACCAGGACTGGCGCAGTATTTT. The chain couples TRBV6-1 to TRBJ2-3; D is perhaps TRBD2 (5 bases). Germline V gene lookup returns CDR1 MNHNS and CDR2 SASEGT. There are 12 residues in the CDR3. Trimming took 2 bases from V and 10 from J, leaving 10 bases between them.

CDR3 sequence reads: CASSEDRGYQPQHF. In nucleotides, the CDR3 is TGTGCCAGCAGTGAGGACAGGGGGTATCAGCCCCAGCATTTT. The chain combines TRBV25-1 with TRBJ1-5; TRBD1 aligns across 10 bases. Germline lookup yields CDR1 MGHDK and CDR2 SYGVNS. There are 14 residues in the CDR3. Germline trimming cut 3 bases from V and 5 bases from J; bases unmatched to any gene: 1.

CDR3 residues: CASRLTASNEKLFF. CDR3 DNA sequence: TGTGCCAGCAGATTGACAGCCTCTAATGAAAAACTGTTTTTT. The J gene is TRBJ1-4, the V gene TRBV7-9; a weak D match, TRBD1 (5 bases). CDR1 SEHNR and CDR2 FQNEAQ come from the germline V gene (reference sequence). V lost 6 bases, J lost 3 bases, and 11 bases lay in between. The CDR3 has 14 residues.

The rearrangement joins TRBV7-8 to TRBJ2-2; D ambiguous. The germline V gene has CDR1 SGHVS and CDR2 FQNEAQ. V gave up 2 bases and J gave up 0 bases, with 13 bases separating them. The CDR3 is made up of 17 amino acids. The CDR3 DNA follows: TGTGCCAGCAGCTTAACCGGAAATGGACCGAACACCGGGGAGCTGTTTTTT. Translation: CASSLTGNGPNTGELFF.

The chain combines TRBV20-1 with TRBJ2-1; D call uncertain. The length of the CDR3 is 12 residues. Per germline, CDR1 DFQATT and CDR2 SNEGSKA (reference sequence). Trimming left V 5 bases short and J 7 bases short, with 12 bases between. Written as DNA, the CDR3 is TGCAGTGCTCCCCGACGGATGAATGAGCAGTTCTTC. It encodes CSAPRRMNEQFF.

CDR3 nucleotides: TGTGCCAGCAGTCACGGACTAGCGGGGTACAATGAGCAGTTCTTC. As protein: CASSHGLAGYNEQFF. V and J are TRBV28 and TRBJ2-1; 12 nucleotides align to TRBD2. The J segment lost 4 bases and the V segment lost 5 bases, leaving 3 bases of the junction unmatched. The germline gives CDR1 MDHEN, CDR2 SYDVKM. The CDR3 covers 15 residues.

The gene calls are TRBV20-1 and TRBJ2-1; D is unresolved. The germline V gene has CDR1 DFQATT and CDR2 SNEGSKA (reference sequence). V lost 6 bases and J lost 0, with 15 bases in between. The CDR3 is 15 amino acids. The CDR3 reads CSAPNPSSSYNEQFF. Here the CDR3 DNA reads TGCAGTGCCCCAAACCCGTCGAGCTCCTACAATGAGCAGTTCTTC.

This clonotype has more than one count but fewer than ten. The chain couples TRBV15 to TRBJ2-1; D might be TRBD2 (6 bases). V was shortened by 3 bases and J by 4 bases, with 19 bases between the two germline ends. There are 17 residues in the CDR3. Per the germline V gene, CDR1 is LNHNV and CDR2 is YYDKDF (reference sequence). CDR3 residues: CATSSQGPRDFYNEQFF. The CDR3, as DNA: TGTGCCACCAGCAGCCAGGGACCCCGGGACTTTTACAATGAGCAGTTCTTC.

This clonotype was counted a few times. The rearrangement uses TRBV19 and TRBJ2-7; 14 bases line up with TRBD2. Per the germline V gene, CDR1 is LNHDA and CDR2 is SQIVND (reference sequence). The V and J ends lost 5 bases and 7 bases, in that order; junction bases with no gene match: 19. This CDR3 region has 19 residues. CDR3: CASSPNRAHGTSGSWEQYF. DNA for the CDR3: TGTGCCAGTAGTCCGAACAGGGCGCACGGGACTAGCGGGAGCTGGGAGCAGTACTTC. Variable domain in full (rest from reference TRBV19 and TRBJ2-7): DGGITQSPKYLFRKEGQNVTLSCEQNLNHDAMYWYRQDPGQGLRLIYYSQIVNDFQKGDIAEGYSVSREKKESFPLTVTSAQKNPTAFYLCASSPNRAHGTSGSWEQYFGPGTRLTVT.

The V call is TRBV29-1, the J call TRBJ2-1; TRBD1 agrees at 10 bases. J lost 0 bases, V lost 6 bases, and 5 bases had no gene match. Germline V gives CDR1 SQVTM, CDR2 ANQGSEA. This CDR3 contains 15 residues. CDR3 sequence reads: CSVGQGGNSYNEQFF. The CDR3 DNA is TGCAGCGTAGGACAGGGGGGGAACTCCTACAATGAGCAGTTCTTC.

A single count supports this clonotype. The chain employs TRBV3-1 and TRBJ2-1, with 11 bases fitting TRBD2. Germline CDR1 is LGHDT and CDR2 is YNNKEL (reference sequence). V gave up 8 bases and J gave up 4 bases; unmatched junction bases: 19. The CDR3 covers 19 residues. As DNA, the CDR3 is TGTGCCAGCTGTTTCCAACCACTACCGGGACTAGCGGCTTACAATGAGCAGTTCTTC. Amino acids: CASCFQPLPGLAAYNEQFF.

The V call is TRBV12-3 or TRBV12-4, the J call TRBJ2-7, with 16 bases that match TRBD2. The junction had 6 bases not matched to a gene; V was cut back by 6 bases and J by 4 bases. The CDR3 has 16 residues. The CDR3 loop reads CASSLGLAGGRYEQYF. CDR3 bases: TGTGCCAGCAGCCTGGGACTAGCGGGAGGGCGTTACGAGCAGTACTTC.

The chain is built from TRBV3-1 and TRBJ2-7; a weak D match, TRBD1 (6 bases). This CDR3 region has 17 residues. Looked up from germline, CDR1 is LGHDT and CDR2 is YNNKEL (reference sequence). V was cut by 0 bases and J by 1 base, with 16 bases left in between. CDR3 amino acids: CASSQDPGATLSYEQYF. DNA for the CDR3: TGTGCCAGCAGCCAAGATCCAGGGGCGACCCTTTCCTACGAGCAGTACTTC.

The chain is built from TRBV20-1 and TRBJ2-1, with D uncertain. Trimming removed 3 bases from V and 4 bases from J, with 10 bases in between. This CDR3 has 13 amino acids. Looked up from germline, CDR1 is DFQATT and CDR2 is SNEGSKA (reference sequence). CDR3 region: CSARPHGYNEQFF. The CDR3 DNA sequence: TGCAGTGCTAGGCCTCATGGATACAATGAGCAGTTCTTC.

This clonotype was counted at least ten times. This chain connects TRBV14 to TRBJ2-1; D gene uncertain. V lost 4 bases to trimming and J lost 2 bases, with 6 bases between them. Germline V gene sequence: CDR1 SGHDN, CDR2 FVKESK. This CDR3 contains 13 residues. CDR3 DNA: TGTGCCAGCAGCCCCGGACCCTACAATGAGCAGTTCTTC. It codes for CASSPGPYNEQFF.

This clonotype was recorded a few times. This rearrangement joins TRBV6-1 to TRBJ2-1, with 7 bases identical to TRBD2. The CDR3 loop spans 15 amino acids. Germline values: CDR1 MNHNS, CDR2 SASEGT. V dropped 8 bases and J dropped 1; count of bases not matched to a gene: 8. CDR3 residues: CASHGSGPSYNEQFF. The CDR3 DNA follows: TGTGCCAGCCACGGTAGCGGGCCTTCCTACAATGAGCAGTTCTTC.

V usage is TRBV20-1 and J usage is TRBJ2-2; D ambiguous. Looked up from germline, CDR1 is DFQATT and CDR2 is SNEGSKA (reference sequence). This CDR3 spans 15 amino acids. Deletions cut 0 bases from V and 8 bases from J, with 16 bases between. This chain's CDR3 is CSAREWVKGRGELFF. The DNA of the CDR3 is TGCAGTGCTAGAGAATGGGTCAAAGGTCGGGGGGAGCTGTTTTTT.